A selection of T cell receptor beta chains follows, all from one sample in a study of shared clonotypes between healthy human individuals. This table comes from immunoSEQ multiplex PCR, and its TCRdb copy is limited to in-frame clones, with some not included. The profile shows about 550,000 clones, 95% to 96% of them singletons. Sequenced input: naive CD8+ T cells sorted from blood. The receptors originated from a woman aged 25 to 39 in good health. CDR3s include the opening cysteine and the closing phenylalanine or tryptophan. The D gene is left open where the match is weak. Not all rows give a size; the values are once, few, many and, for expanded clones, a class.

CDR3 length	D gene	V gene	clone size	J gene	CDR3 DNA	CDR3 protein
15	-	TRBV5-4	-	TRBJ1-2	TGTGCCAGCAGCGGAGAGACGGGCCCACTCTATGGCTACACCTTC	CASSGETGPLYGYTF
12	-	TRBV10-2	-	TRBJ2-1	TGCGCCAGCAAGGACCCCTACAATGAGCAGTTCTTC	CASKDPYNEQFF
11	-	TRBV6-5	-	TRBJ2-7	TGTGCCAGCAGGGGACCGGGCGAGCAGTACTTC	CASRGPGEQYF
14	-	TRBV9	-	TRBJ2-7	TGTGCCAGCAGTGGGGAGGCCCACTCCTACGAGCAGTACTTC	CASSGEAHSYEQYF
13	-	TRBV5-1	-	TRBJ1-1	TGCGCCAGCAGCTTGCGAGTAAACACTGAAGCTTTCTTT	CASSLRVNTEAFF
16	-	TRBV11-1	-	TRBJ2-7	TGTGCCAGCAGCCCCGCCCCGGGCGGGGCGATCTACGAGCAGTACTTC	CASSPAPGGAIYEQYF
13	-	TRBV28	-	TRBJ2-5	TGTGCCAGCACGGGGGAATACCAAGAGACCCAGTACTTC	CASTGEYQETQYF
14	-	TRBV6-5	-	TRBJ2-1	TGTGCCAGCCAGGAGACTGGGTCCTACAATGAGCAGTTCTTC	CASQETGSYNEQFF
12	-	TRBV10-2	-	TRBJ1-5	TGCGCCAGCGGTGGGAACAATCAGCCCCAGCATTTT	CASGGNNQPQHF
15	-	TRBV9	-	TRBJ2-5	TGTGCCAGCAGCGTAGAAGGGGCGACTAGAGGAGAGCAGTACTTC	CASSVEGATRGEQYF
16	TRBD1	TRBV14	-	TRBJ2-7	TGTGCCAGCAGCCACCACCCCGGGACAGGGGCCAACGAGCAGTACTTC	CASSHHPGTGANEQYF
11	-	TRBV5-4	-	TRBJ1-1	TGTGCCAGCAGCCTCAACACTGAAGCTTTCTTT	CASSLNTEAFF
12	-	TRBV30	-	TRBJ2-1	TGTGCCTGGGGAGCTGGAGGAGCTGAGCAGTTCTTC	CAWGAGGAEQFF
14	-	TRBV2	-	TRBJ2-7	TGTGCCAGCAGTGAGGCAGGGGTTGGGTACGAGCAGTACTTC	CASSEAGVGYEQYF
15	TRBD1	TRBV14	-	TRBJ1-2	TGTGCCAGCAGCCAAGATGGGACAGGGACCTATGGCTACACCTTC	CASSQDGTGTYGYTF
19	TRBD2	TRBV28	-	TRBJ2-7	TGTGCCAGCAGTAAGGGACTAGCGGGAGTAAGTCAAAAGCGCTACGAGCAGTACTTC	CASSKGLAGVSQKRYEQYF
15	TRBD1	TRBV6-5	-	TRBJ1-1	TGTGCCAGCAGTCCCAGGACAGGGCTGAACACTGAAGCTTTCTTT	CASSPRTGLNTEAFF
13	-	TRBV27	few	TRBJ1-1	TGTGCCAGCAGGACTACAATGAACACTGAAGCTTTCTTT	CASRTTMNTEAFF
18	TRBD2	TRBV2	-	TRBJ2-3	TGTGCCAGCATGGAGGGCGATGGGCTAGCGGAAATCACAGATACGCAGTATTTT	CASMEGDGLAEITDTQYF
16	TRBD2	TRBV2	-	TRBJ2-1	TGTGCCAGCAGTGACCCGGGACTAGCGGGAGTCAATGAGCAGTTCTTC	CASSDPGLAGVNEQFF